The 21 T cell receptor beta chains reported below all come from one sample, sequenced in a study of early T cells in non-severe SARS-CoV-2 infection. TCRdb re-called the 5' RACE reads through MiXCR, storing one row per CDR3 protein. This repertoire shows some 28,000 distinct CDR3 sequences, roughly 5.1% found once; its top ten account for 9% to 13%. Specimen: whole blood. The receptors here all came from an adult who was a healthcare worker with PCR-confirmed SARS-CoV-2 infection or an uninfected control (not recorded which).

At least ten counts were recorded for this clonotype. The V and J genes are TRBV10-2 and TRBJ1-1; unclear D gene. CDR3 length: 13 residues. The V end was cut by 0 bases, the J end by 6 bases, with 8 bases between. Germline CDR1 WSHSY, CDR2 SAAADI. The CDR3 spells CASSESRRAEAFF. DNA of the CDR3: TGCGCCAGCAGTGAGTCCCGAAGAGCTGAAGCTTTCTTT.

This chain connects TRBV7-8 to TRBJ2-5; D uncertain. Per the germline V gene, CDR1 is SGHVS and CDR2 is FQNEAQ. CDR3 length: 15 amino acids. V was pared by 1 base and J by 3 bases, with 12 bases between. CDR3 sequence reads: CASSLVVGPEETQYF. The CDR3 coding sequence is TGTGCCAGCAGCTTAGTTGTAGGGCCTGAAGAGACCCAGTACTTC.

At least ten counts were recorded for this clonotype. The chain couples TRBV28 to TRBJ2-3; D is perhaps TRBD2 (5 bases). This CDR3 spans 14 amino acids. Trimming pared 4 bases from V and 7 bases from J, leaving 15 bases between. Germline loops: CDR1 MDHEN, CDR2 SYDVKM. CDR3 in amino acids: CASSWTGYFNTQYF. Written as DNA, the CDR3 is TGTGCCAGCAGTTGGACGGGGTATTTCAATACGCAGTATTTT.

This clonotype was counted between two and nine times. V and J are TRBV12-3 or TRBV12-4 and TRBJ2-3, with TRBD2 matching over 9 bases. V was pared by 6 bases and J by 3 bases, with 10 bases of the junction left unmatched. This CDR3 contains 16 residues. The CDR3 nucleotides read TGTGCCAGCAGGATAAATAGCGGGAGCGGGACAGATACGCAGTATTTT. It is translated as CASRINSGSGTDTQYF.

This clonotype has a count of ten or more. In DNA form, the CDR3 reads TGTGCCAGCAGACTGGGACAAATTGGGACCCAGTACTTC. This gives the protein CASRLGQIGTQYF. The chain links TRBV12-3 or TRBV12-4 to TRBJ2-5; a weak D match, TRBD1 (6 bases). The germline V and J ends were trimmed by 6 bases and 7 bases, with 15 bases remaining between them. This CDR3 contains 13 residues.

The genes are TRBV4-1 and TRBJ1-6, with D unclear. CDR1 is MGHRA and CDR2 is YSYEKL in the germline V gene. The CDR3 extends over 14 amino acids. Trimming removed 2 bases from V and 4 bases from J, with 6 bases in between. The CDR3 protein is CASSQFGYNSPLHF. DNA for the CDR3: TGCGCCAGCAGCCAATTCGGTTATAATTCACCCCTCCACTTT.

By its share, this clonotype is medium-sized. The V call is TRBV6-6, the J call TRBJ2-3; perhaps TRBD1 as D (6 bases). CDR1 is MNHNY, CDR2 SVGAGI, per germline (reference sequence). The CDR3 consists of 15 residues. The V gene lost 5 bases and the J gene lost 4 bases, with 16 bases spanning the gap. CDR3 DNA: TGTGCCAGCAGTATAAACAGGGTCGGGGCAGATACGCAGTATTTT. Its protein product is CASSINRVGADTQYF.

The chain employs TRBV5-4 and TRBJ1-1; D is undetermined. V lost 5 bases and J 1 base, leaving 6 bases between the germline ends. The germline gives CDR1 SGHNT, CDR2 YYREEE (reference sequence). This CDR3 region has 12 residues. CDR3 nucleotides: TGTGCCAGCAGACGGGGGAACACTGAAGCTTTCTTT. As protein: CASRRGNTEAFF.

This sequence joins TRBV5-4 and TRBJ2-3; D is perhaps TRBD1 or TRBD2 (5 bases each). This CDR3 is built from 13 residues. In germline, CDR1 is SGHNT, CDR2 YYREEE (reference sequence). Trimming shortened V by 5 bases and J by 5 bases, and 12 bases separated the two germline ends. As DNA, the CDR3 is TGTGCCAGCAGTCGGGACCAAAGAGATACGCAGTATTTT. Its protein product is CASSRDQRDTQYF.

This clonotype was recorded at least ten times. The chain couples TRBV7-9 to TRBJ2-1; 11 nucleotides align to TRBD1. V lost 3 bases and J lost 8; bases outside the gene matches: 6. The CDR3 totals 15 residues. Germline CDR1 is SEHNR and CDR2 is FQNEAQ (reference sequence). CDR3 sequence (DNA): TGTGCCAGCAGCTTTTCCGGGACAGGGGGTTATGAGCAGTTCTTC. Translation gives CASSFSGTGGYEQFF. Full variable domain (outside the CDR3, taken from reference TRBV7-9 and TRBJ2-1): DTGVSQNPRHKITKRGQNVTFRCDPISEHNRLYWYRQTLGQGPEFLTYFQNEAQLEKSRLLSDRFSAERPKGSFSTLEIQRTEQGDSAMYLCASSFSGTGGYEQFFGPGTRLTVL.

This clonotype has ten or more counts. The rearrangement links TRBV7-9 to TRBJ1-1; D not certain. This CDR3 is built from 13 residues. Per the germline V gene, CDR1 is SEHNR and CDR2 is FQNEAQ (reference sequence). The ends were cut back, 5 bases at V and 2 bases at J, with 9 bases in the middle. This chain's CDR3 is CASSAQENTEAFF. DNA for the CDR3: TGTGCCAGCAGCGCTCAGGAAAACACTGAAGCTTTCTTT.

This clonotype was counted ten times or more. J is TRBJ1-2 and V is TRBV6-5, with TRBD1 matching over 7 bases. Trimming took 6 bases from V and 0 from J; bases not matched to a gene: 4. CDR1 is MNHEY, CDR2 SVGAGI, per germline. The CDR3 covers 14 residues. The DNA for the CDR3 is TGTGCCAGCAGGACCGGACAGGCTAACTATGGCTACACCTTC. Its translation: CASRTGQANYGYTF.

This clonotype was found many times. The V gene is TRBV4-1, the J gene TRBJ2-1; 9 bases agree with TRBD1. This CDR3 contains 18 residues. CDR1 and CDR2 from the germline V gene are MGHRA and YSYEKL. After removal of 1 base from V and 10 bases from J, the junction contained 17 bases not matched to a gene. CDR3 protein: CASSQALLGQGSLKEQFF. The CDR3 bases are TGCGCCAGCAGCCAAGCTTTACTAGGACAGGGGTCGCTGAAAGAGCAGTTCTTC.

In its sample, this clonotype was seen a few times. The V call is TRBV11-3, the J call TRBJ2-2; D is possibly TRBD2 (6 bases). Per germline, CDR1 SGHNT and CDR2 YENEEA. The germline V and J ends were trimmed by 5 bases and 0 bases, with 22 bases remaining between them. The CDR3 contains 19 residues. For the CDR3, the DNA is TGTGCCAGCAGCCCAGACCGGGTCGTAAGGAGGGCGAACACCGGGGAGCTGTTTTTT. Protein product: CASSPDRVVRRANTGELFF.

As to this clonotype: A much larger clone is a single base away; this may be a read error. The rearrangement uses TRBV4-2 and TRBJ2-1, with D hard to call. The DNA end is a closer match to TRBJ2-7, so the J assignment may be wrong. Germline V gene lookup returns CDR1 LGHNA and CDR2 YNFKEQ. CDR3 size: 14 residues. CDR3 sequence: CASSSRGIGNEQYF. In DNA form, the CDR3 reads TGTGCCAGCAGCTCTAGAGGCATCGGCAATGAGCAGTACTTC.

This clonotype was recorded at least ten times. This chain's CDR3 is CAISEYGGSYEQYF. For the CDR3, the DNA is TGTGCCATCAGTGAGTACGGCGGGTCCTACGAGCAGTACTTC. The chain uses TRBV10-3 and TRBJ2-7, with D possibly TRBD2 on 5 matching bases. With 1 base removed from V and 1 base from J, the gap between germline ends came to 8 bases. Looked up from germline, CDR1 is ENHRY and CDR2 is SYGVKD. The CDR3 has 14 amino acids.

This clonotype was picked up many times. The chain employs TRBV9 and TRBJ1-2; unclear D gene. Trimming took 4 bases from V and 5 from J, leaving 9 bases between them. This CDR3 spans 12 amino acids. CDR1 SGDLS and CDR2 YYNGEE come from the germline V gene. The CDR3 nucleotides read TGTGCCAGCAGCCTCGACCAGTATGGCTACACCTTC. Protein product: CASSLDQYGYTF.

This clonotype was counted at least ten times. The chain links TRBV11-2 to TRBJ1-3; D gene ambiguous. The CDR3 length is 16 residues. Germline V CDR1 and CDR2: SGHAT, FQNNGV. V lost 2 bases and J lost 0, with 11 bases in between. In nucleotides, the CDR3 is TGTGCCAGCAGCTTACCAATGGGGAGCTCTGGAAACACCATATATTTT. It is translated as CASSLPMGSSGNTIYF.

This clonotype turned up a few times. V and J are TRBV28 and TRBJ2-7; D is possibly TRBD1 (5 bases). V was clipped by 10 bases and J by 0 bases, with 16 bases between them. There are 14 residues in the CDR3. The V gene's germline CDR1 is MDHEN and CDR2 SYDVKM. The CDR3 is CATKPQGPSYEQYF. CDR3 in DNA: TGTGCCACCAAACCTCAGGGTCCCTCCTACGAGCAGTACTTC. Full variable domain (missing parts from reference TRBV28 and TRBJ2-7): DVKVTQSSRYLVKRTGEKVFLECVQDMDHENMFWYRQDPGLGLRLIYFSYDVKMKEKGDIPEGYSVSREKKERFSLILESASTNQTSMYLCATKPQGPSYEQYFGPGTRLTVT.

This clonotype has ten or more counts. At one of its ends the junction is not consistent with the germline gene, which may arise from a read error. The chain joins TRBV27 to TRBJ2-7; D is ambiguous. CDR3 length: 14 amino acids. Germline values: CDR1 MNHEY, CDR2 SMNVEV (reference sequence). The CDR3: CATQPRRSSNEQYF. As DNA, the CDR3 is TGTGCCACCCAACCACGGCGGTCCTCCAACGAGCAGTACTTC.

This clonotype showed up many times. V gene TRBV3-1 combines with J gene TRBJ1-6; no clear D gene. Germline V gene sequence: CDR1 LGHDT, CDR2 YNNKEL (reference sequence). V was pared by 7 bases and J by 5 bases, with 15 bases between. CDR3 length: 15 amino acids. The CDR3 DNA follows: TGTGCCAGCACCCCTGTGCTGTCGGATAATTCACCCCTCCACTTT. It specifies CASTPVLSDNSPLHF.